The subject of this entry is one TCR beta chain. Peripheral blood CD8+ and CD4+ T cells were profiled by TCR beta sequencing. Reverse transcription used 0.5 to 1 ug RNA and random hexamers. Amplification of TCR beta CDR3 across 54 Vbeta and 13 Jbeta was performed with immunoSEQ multiplex PCR. Via MiXCR, TCRdb re-called the immunoSEQ multiplex PCR reads, giving one row per CDR3 protein. Of 160,000 or so distinct CDR3 sequences in the sample, approximately 95% were seen once. These data come from a study of CD8 T cells in Susac syndrome. Looked up from germline, CDR1 is SGDLS and CDR2 is YYNGEE. The CDR3 length is 15 residues. The V gene end was trimmed by 0 bases and the J gene end by 5 bases; junction bases not matched to a gene: 5.

The rearrangement uses TRBV9 and TRBJ2-1, with 7 bases that match TRBD1. Input material: CD8+ T cells from PBMCs. The clonotype comes from a human donor with multiple sclerosis. In nucleotides, the CDR3 is TGTGCCAGCAGCGTAGAAGGGGGCTCGGACAATGAGCAGTTCTTC. Protein product: CASSVEGGSDNEQFF. Looking up the rest from reference TRBV9 and TRBJ2-1 gives the full variable domain: DSGVTQTPKHLITATGQRVTLRCSPRSGDLSVYWYQQSLDQGLQFLIQYYNGEERAKGNILERFSAQQFPDLHSELNLSSLELGDSALYFCASSVEGGSDNEQFFGPGTRLTVL.